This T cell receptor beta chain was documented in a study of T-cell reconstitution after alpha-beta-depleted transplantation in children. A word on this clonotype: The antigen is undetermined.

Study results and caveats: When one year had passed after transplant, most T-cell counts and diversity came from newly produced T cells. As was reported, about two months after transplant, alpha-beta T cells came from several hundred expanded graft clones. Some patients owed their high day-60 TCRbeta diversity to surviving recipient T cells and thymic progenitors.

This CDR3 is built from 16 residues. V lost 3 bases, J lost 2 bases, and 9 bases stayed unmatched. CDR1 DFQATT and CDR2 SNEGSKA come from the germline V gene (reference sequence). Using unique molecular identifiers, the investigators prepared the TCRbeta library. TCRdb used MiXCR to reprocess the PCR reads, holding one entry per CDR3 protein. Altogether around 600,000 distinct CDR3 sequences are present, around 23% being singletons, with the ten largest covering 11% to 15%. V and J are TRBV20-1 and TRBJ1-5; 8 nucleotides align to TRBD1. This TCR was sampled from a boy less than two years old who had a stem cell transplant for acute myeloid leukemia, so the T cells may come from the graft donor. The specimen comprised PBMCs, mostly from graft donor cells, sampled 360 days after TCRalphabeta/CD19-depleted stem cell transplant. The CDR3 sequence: CSARDRVAAGNQPQHF. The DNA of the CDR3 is TGCAGTGCTAGGGACAGGGTCGCCGCAGGCAATCAGCCCCAGCATTTT.